One sample yielded the 30 T cell receptor beta chains listed below, sequenced in a study of beta chain features in type 1 diabetes. Of the isolated RNA, all was reverse transcribed, and so the sequenced material was expressed TCRB transcripts. Method: immunoSEQ multiplex PCR; TCRdb's copy keeps in-frame clones and lacks some. The table has 250,000 to 400,000 clones, 14% seen once; the top ten hold over 5.5%. Sample: central memory CD4+ T cells from blood. The receptor set was obtained from a man between 25 and 39 years old in good health.

The genes are TRBV14 and TRBJ2-7; 7 bases fit TRBD1. The length of the CDR3 is 15 residues. Looked up from germline, CDR1 is SGHDN and CDR2 is FVKESK. Trimming removed 2 bases from V and 4 bases from J; junction bases left unmatched: 8. The CDR3 sequence is CASSQLPTGNYEQYF. CDR3 DNA sequence: TGTGCCAGCAGCCAACTACCGACAGGGAATTACGAGCAGTACTTC.

The rearrangement uses TRBV2 and TRBJ2-4; possible D gene TRBD2, 5 bases. The CDR3 contains 13 residues. V dropped 5 bases and J dropped 3 bases, with 8 bases sitting between them. Per the germline V gene, CDR1 is SNHLY and CDR2 is FYNNEI. The DNA of the CDR3 is TGTGCCAGCAGTCCCGGGGACAAAAACATTCAGTACTTC. It encodes CASSPGDKNIQYF.

This clone showed up just a few times. The chain recombines TRBV6-6 with TRBJ1-1; D not resolved. The V end was cut by 6 bases, the J end by 3 bases, with 11 bases between. Germline assignment: CDR1 MNHNY and CDR2 SVGAGI (reference sequence). The CDR3 is 13 residues long. The CDR3 sequence: CASSSDGYTEAFF. The CDR3 DNA follows: TGTGCCAGCAGCTCTGACGGATACACTGAAGCTTTCTTT.

This clone came up a few times. The rearrangement links TRBV5-4 to TRBJ2-5; D is uncertain. The CDR3 spans 13 residues. V was pared by 2 bases and J by 0 bases, with 5 bases between. Germline V gives CDR1 SGHNT, CDR2 YYREEE (reference sequence). CDR3 in amino acids: CASSFSYQETQYF. The DNA for the CDR3 is TGTGCCAGCAGCTTCAGTTACCAAGAGACCCAGTACTTC. The full variable domain, rest sourced from reference TRBV5-4 and TRBJ2-5, is ETGVTQSPTHLIKTRGQQVTLRCSSQSGHNTVSWYQQALGQGPQFIFQYYREEENGRGNFPPRFSGLQFPNYSSELNVNALELDDSALYLCASSFSYQETQYFGPGTRLLVL.

The chain recombines TRBV9 with TRBJ1-3, with no clear D. The V end was cut by 0 bases, the J end by 4 bases, with 11 bases between. The germline gives CDR1 SGDLS, CDR2 YYNGEE. The CDR3 loop spans 15 amino acids. Written as DNA, the CDR3 is TGTGCCAGCAGCGTAGGGGGTTTGTCAGGAAACACCATATATTTT. Translation gives CASSVGGLSGNTIYF.

This clone was seen a handful of times. This chain links TRBV7-2 with TRBJ2-1; D is tentatively TRBD1 or TRBD2 (6 bases each). CDR3 length equals 14 residues. Germline V CDR1 and CDR2: SGHTA, FQGNSA. With 1 base removed from V and 6 bases from J, the gap between germline ends came to 10 bases. CDR3 nucleotides: TGTGCCAGCAGCTTAGAGTGGGGGGCCAATGAGCAGTTCTTC. Protein product: CASSLEWGANEQFF.

This chain uses TRBV7-2 with TRBJ1-2; the D gene is possibly TRBD1 (6 bases). The V end was cut by 1 base, the J end by 7 bases, with 13 bases between. In germline, CDR1 is SGHTA, CDR2 FQGNSA. This CDR3 contains 14 residues. The CDR3 bases are TGTGCCAGCAGCTTAGAGGGCAGGGGAGGTGGCTACACCTTC. This encodes CASSLEGRGGGYTF.

Only a few counts were recorded for this clone. The chain uses TRBV25-1 and TRBJ1-2; D perhaps matches TRBD1 (6 bases). Trimming took off 2 bases at V and 6 bases at J, with 10 bases between the two ends. Per germline, CDR1 MGHDK and CDR2 SYGVNS. This CDR3 has 13 amino acids. The CDR3 DNA sequence: TGTGCCAGCAGTGAAACCCGGGACAATGGCTACACCTTC. It codes for CASSETRDNGYTF.

The chain employs TRBV5-1 and TRBJ2-7; 7 bases are shared with TRBD1. The length of the CDR3 is 17 residues. The trim removed 4 bases at V and 4 bases at J, leaving 17 bases unmatched. Looked up from germline, CDR1 is SGHRS and CDR2 is YFSETQ. The CDR3 protein is CASSPTPTGVGRYEQYF. CDR3 coding DNA: TGCGCCAGCAGCCCCACCCCAACAGGGGTGGGAAGATACGAGCAGTACTTC.

This clone was detected a few times. At one end the junction does not follow the germline gene, possibly because of a read error. This sequence joins TRBV4-1 and TRBJ1-1, with D perhaps matching TRBD1 (5 bases). The CDR3 sequence is 12 residues long. Germline-derived CDR1 and CDR2 are MGHRA and YSYEKL. The CDR3 nucleotides read TGCGCCAGCAGCCAAGTCGTAGACAGATTGACTTTT. Protein: CASSQVVDRLTF.

This clone appeared a few times. V is TRBV19 and J is TRBJ1-2; perhaps TRBD1 as D (6 bases). Germline V CDR1 and CDR2: LNHDA, SQIVND (reference sequence). V lost 0 bases, J lost 6 bases, and 20 bases lay in between. CDR3 length: 17 amino acids. DNA of the CDR3: TGTGCCAGTAGTATAGATCTATTCAGTATTCAGGGGAATGGCTACACCTTC. This sequence encodes CASSIDLFSIQGNGYTF. Full variable domain (rest looked up from reference TRBV19 and TRBJ1-2): DGGITQSPKYLFRKEGQNVTLSCEQNLNHDAMYWYRQDPGQGLRLIYYSQIVNDFQKGDIAEGYSVSREKKESFPLTVTSAQKNPTAFYLCASSIDLFSIQGNGYTFGSGTRLTVV.

This clone has more than one count but fewer than ten. The chain uses TRBV21-1 and TRBJ2-5; the DNA was not used to check the table's D call, TRBD1. TRBV21-1 is reported as a pseudogene. The CDR3 loop spans 19 amino acids. The CDR3 DNA follows: TGTGCCAGCAGCAAAATCTCACCGCGGGACAGGGGGCTCCAAGAGACCCAGTACTTC. Residues: CASSKISPRDRGLQETQYF.

The V call is TRBV13, the J call TRBJ1-4; possible D gene TRBD1, 6 bases. There are 15 residues in the CDR3. Trimming removed 5 bases from V and 0 bases from J, with 10 bases in between. Germline V CDR1 and CDR2: PRHDT, FYEKMQ (reference sequence). The CDR3 loop is CASSLRGATNEKLFF. CDR3 coding DNA: TGTGCCAGCAGCCTCAGGGGTGCAACTAATGAAAAACTGTTTTTT. Using reference TRBV13 and TRBJ1-4 for the parts outside the CDR3, the full variable domain is AAGVIQSPRHLIKEKRETATLKCYPIPRHDTVYWYQQGPGQDPQFLISFYEKMQSDKGSIPDRFSAQQFSDYHSELNMSSLELGDSALYFCASSLRGATNEKLFFGSGTQLSVL.

This clone has more than one count but fewer than ten. V usage is TRBV27 and J usage is TRBJ1-2; D remains ambiguous. Germline V gene lookup returns CDR1 MNHEY and CDR2 SMNVEV (reference sequence). The CDR3 covers 16 residues. The V and J ends lost 1 base and 2 bases respectively, with 14 bases between them. CDR3: CASSLYPSPGNYGYTF. CDR3 coding DNA: TGTGCCAGCAGTTTATACCCCTCCCCCGGAAACTATGGCTACACCTTC.

The chain carries TRBV20-1 and TRBJ2-3; D is undetermined. There are 11 residues in the CDR3. Germline CDR1 and CDR2: DFQATT and SNEGSKA (reference sequence). Trimming cost V 6 bases and J 3 bases, with 7 bases left between them. The CDR3 loop reads CSAGFTDTQYF. As DNA, the CDR3 is TGCAGTGCAGGGTTTACAGATACGCAGTATTTT.

This clone occurred many times. Other nucleotide sequences from this sample produce the same CDR3. The gene calls are TRBV29-1 and TRBJ2-5, with 8 bases aligning to TRBD1. The ends lost 6 bases at V and 1 base at J; junction bases unmatched: 1. Looked up from germline, CDR1 is SQVTM and CDR2 is ANQGSEA. The CDR3 is 12 amino acids. The DNA of the CDR3 is TGCAGCGTGGGGACAGGCCAAGAGACCCAGTACTTC. Translated: CSVGTGQETQYF.

The sample holds a few counts of this clone. This rearrangement joins TRBV5-1 to TRBJ1-5, with TRBD1 as a possible D gene (6 bases). In germline, CDR1 is SGHRS, CDR2 YFSETQ. The CDR3 sequence is 15 residues long. With 6 bases removed from V and 0 bases from J, the gap between germline ends came to 13 bases. The CDR3 reads CASKQGVGSNQPQHF. CDR3 nucleotides: TGCGCCAGCAAACAGGGTGTGGGTAGCAATCAGCCCCAGCATTTT.

The chain is built from TRBV7-8 and TRBJ2-1; D perhaps matches TRBD1 (5 bases). The CDR3 is 16 residues long. Germline CDR1 and CDR2: SGHVS and FQNEAQ. V lost 1 base and J lost 6, with 16 bases in between. The CDR3 DNA reads as TGTGCCAGCAGCTTAGAAAGTCAGGGTTTAACCAATGAGCAGTTCTTC. Amino acid sequence: CASSLESQGLTNEQFF.

The J gene is TRBJ2-2, the V gene TRBV5-4; D is uncertain. The length of the CDR3 is 13 residues. The germline V gene has CDR1 SGHNT and CDR2 YYREEE (reference sequence). Trimming took 5 bases from V and 6 from J, leaving 11 bases between them. CDR3 region: CASRLNRAGELFF. DNA for the CDR3: TGTGCCAGCAGACTAAATCGCGCCGGGGAGCTGTTTTTT.

V usage is TRBV5-1 and J usage is TRBJ2-5, with unresolved D. V was shortened by 4 bases and J by 4 bases, with 17 bases between the two germline ends. The CDR3 length is 15 residues. Germline values: CDR1 SGHRS, CDR2 YFSETQ. Written as DNA, the CDR3 is TGCGCCAGCAGCCCTTCGGTTGGGGTGAGAGAGACCCAGTACTTC. Translating it yields CASSPSVGVRETQYF.

This clone has more than one count but fewer than ten. The chain recombines TRBV5-1 with TRBJ2-7, with D possibly being TRBD1 (6 bases). V was trimmed by 1 base and J by 5 bases, leaving 16 bases between them. This CDR3 comprises 15 residues. CDR1 and CDR2 (germline): SGHRS, YFSETQ. The CDR3 sequence: CASSLQGRGPNEQYF. CDR3 nucleotides: TGCGCCAGCAGCTTGCAAGGCAGGGGCCCGAACGAGCAGTACTTC.

The chain couples TRBV4-3 to TRBJ2-1; 9 nucleotides align to TRBD2. The CDR3 runs to 16 residues. In germline, CDR1 is LGHNA, CDR2 YSLEER. V lost 9 bases, J lost 0 bases, and 9 bases stayed unmatched. The CDR3 is CASSPSTSGSYNEQFF. The CDR3, as DNA: TGCGCCAGTTCACCCTCGACTAGCGGCTCCTACAATGAGCAGTTCTTC.

This clone has more than one count but fewer than ten. V gene TRBV27 combines with J gene TRBJ2-5; no reliable D call. V dropped 2 bases and J dropped 1 base, with 5 bases sitting between them. Germline V gene lookup returns CDR1 MNHEY and CDR2 SMNVEV (reference sequence). This CDR3 has 13 residues. Written as DNA, the CDR3 is TGTGCCAGCAGTTTAAGATTCCAAGAGACCCAGTACTTC. Its protein is CASSLRFQETQYF.

This chain joins TRBV7-2 and TRBJ2-5; no clear D. Germline V gene sequence: CDR1 SGHTA, CDR2 FQGNSA. V lost 5 bases, J lost 0 bases, and 7 bases lay in between. The CDR3 has 13 residues. The CDR3 region is CASSRAYQETQYF. CDR3 nucleotide sequence: TGTGCCAGCAGCCGGGCGTACCAAGAGACCCAGTACTTC.

The chain uses TRBV6-6 and TRBJ1-2; D not resolved. The CDR3 loop spans 13 amino acids. V lost 7 bases and J lost 2, with 11 bases in between. The germline V gene has CDR1 MNHNY and CDR2 SVGAGI (reference sequence). The CDR3 DNA follows: TGTGCCAGCACCCCCGGACCGAACTATGGCTACACCTTC. This codes for CASTPGPNYGYTF.

This clone was counted a few times. The chain combines TRBV5-1 with TRBJ1-4; no clear D. The CDR3 sequence is 13 residues long. Germline V gene lookup returns CDR1 SGHRS and CDR2 YFSETQ. With 2 bases removed from V and 5 bases from J, the gap between germline ends came to 7 bases. Written as DNA, the CDR3 is TGCGCCAGCAGCTTTCGCTTAAATGAAAAACTGTTTTTT. This codes for CASSFRLNEKLFF.

Ten or more counts support this clone. The V call is TRBV25-1, the J call TRBJ2-2; 10 bases fit TRBD2. The J segment lost 6 bases and the V segment lost 6 bases, leaving 1 base of the junction unmatched. Germline CDR1 is MGHDK and CDR2 is SYGVNS. The CDR3 extends over 13 amino acids. CDR3 in amino acids: CASRLAGPGELFF. CDR3 coding DNA: TGTGCCAGCAGACTAGCGGGACCCGGGGAGCTGTTTTTT.

The CDR3 region has the DNA TGTGCCAGCAGAAACAGGGGCGGTGGCTACACCTTC. Its protein is CASRNRGGGYTF. This chain joins TRBV6-1 and TRBJ1-2; 7 bases line up with TRBD1. CDR3 length: 12 amino acids. Trimming took 6 bases from V and 7 from J; bases not matched to a gene: 5. CDR1 and CDR2 from the germline V gene are MNHNS and SASEGT.

The chain links TRBV7-2 to TRBJ1-6, with no clear D. V dropped 2 bases and J dropped 8 bases, with 10 bases sitting between them. CDR1 and CDR2 (germline): SGHTA, FQGNSA. This CDR3 contains 14 residues. CDR3 sequence: CASSLSGVDSPLHF. CDR3 DNA sequence: TGTGCCAGCAGCTTATCCGGGGTGGATTCACCCCTCCACTTT.

The chain joins TRBV4-3 to TRBJ2-1; 7 nucleotides agree with TRBD2. Germline CDR1 and CDR2: LGHNA and YSLEER. This CDR3 region has 14 residues. Trimming cost V 3 bases and J 14 bases; bases outside gene matches: 13. CDR3 nucleotide sequence: TGCGCCAGCAGCCAGCTCTCTCAGCGGGAAGCTGAGTTCTTC. Translation: CASSQLSQREAEFF.